What follows are 20 T cell receptor beta chains derived from one specimen sequenced in a study of radiation and T cells in renal cell carcinoma. The time point denotes: blood 2 weeks post-SBRT. Described treatment: 15 Gy SBRT to primary tumor, nephrectomy 4 weeks later. TCRdb's table, derived via immunoSEQ multiplex PCR, lists solely in-frame clones and lacks some. The repertoire has around 75,000 clones, about 80% of them found once; the top ten carry under 6.5%. The source was blood, collected from a patient whose treatment included radiotherapy and nephrectomy. Source of these receptors: a man aged 55-75 years with renal cell carcinoma.

V and J are TRBV10-3 and TRBJ1-5; D remains ambiguous. CDR1 is ENHRY and CDR2 is SYGVKD in the germline V gene. The V gene lost 7 bases and the J gene lost 0 bases, with 7 bases spanning the gap. The length of the CDR3 is 13 residues. CDR3 sequence: CAITENSNQPQHF. CDR3 in DNA: TGTGCCATCACGGAGAATAGCAATCAGCCCCAGCATTTT.

The chain links TRBV19 to TRBJ1-2, with unresolved D. Trimming removed 5 bases from V and 1 base from J, with 17 bases in between. Germline values: CDR1 LNHDA, CDR2 SQIVND (reference sequence). The length of the CDR3 is 16 residues. Here the CDR3 reads CASSSGFVGGNYGYTF. The CDR3, as DNA: TGTGCCAGTAGTTCCGGGTTCGTTGGCGGTAACTATGGCTACACCTTC.

This chain connects TRBV6-5 to TRBJ2-2; D not resolved. The germline gives CDR1 MNHEY, CDR2 SVGAGI. The CDR3 loop spans 12 amino acids. Trimming shortened V by 6 bases and J by 5 bases, and 7 bases separated the two germline ends. CDR3 sequence reads: CASRVDTGELFF. For the CDR3, the DNA is TGTGCCAGCAGGGTGGATACCGGGGAGCTGTTTTTT.

The chain couples TRBV10-3 to TRBJ2-7, with 14 bases that match TRBD2. Germline CDR1 and CDR2: ENHRY and SYGVKD. There are 18 residues in the CDR3. J was trimmed by 0 bases and V by 4 bases; bases with no gene match: 8. The CDR3 loop reads CAISGGLAGAEGSYEQYF. The CDR3 DNA follows: TGTGCCATCAGTGGGGGACTAGCGGGAGCGGAGGGCTCCTACGAGCAGTACTTC.

The chain employs TRBV7-2 and TRBJ2-3; D unclear. V was clipped by 0 bases and J by 4 bases, with 11 bases between them. This CDR3 contains 15 residues. Germline assignment: CDR1 SGHTA and CDR2 FQGNSA. DNA of the CDR3: TGTGCCAGCAGCTTAGCTCCTGAAAGGCCAGATACGCAGTATTTT. Protein product: CASSLAPERPDTQYF.

V and J are TRBV10-2 and TRBJ2-1; the D gene is possibly TRBD2 (7 bases). The germline V and J ends were trimmed by 0 bases and 6 bases, with 12 bases remaining between them. This CDR3 region has 15 residues. Germline V gives CDR1 WSHSY, CDR2 SAAADI. DNA of the CDR3: TGCGCCAGCAGTGAGTCGGGGGGGCGGTTCAATGAGCAGTTCTTC. It specifies CASSESGGRFNEQFF.

The chain joins TRBV6-5 to TRBJ2-7; D is undetermined. The CDR3 extends over 14 amino acids. Trimming left V 5 bases short and J 3 bases short, with 14 bases between. Per the germline V gene, CDR1 is MNHEY and CDR2 is SVGAGI. CDR3 sequence reads: CASSTEGRVYEQYF. As DNA, the CDR3 is TGTGCCAGCAGTACCGAAGGCAGAGTCTACGAGCAGTACTTC.

The chain has TRBV10-2 and TRBJ1-5; the D is unclear. Looked up from germline, CDR1 is WSHSY and CDR2 is SAAADI. The length of the CDR3 is 17 residues. V gave up 2 bases and J gave up 1 base, with 15 bases separating them. CDR3 amino acids: CASSEGSRVASNQPQHF. The CDR3 nucleotides read TGCGCCAGCAGTGAGGGTTCGAGGGTGGCGAGCAATCAGCCCCAGCATTTT.

V is TRBV27 and J is TRBJ1-1; 9 bases align to TRBD1. Trimming cost V 7 bases and J 1 base; bases outside gene matches: 4. The CDR3 contains 14 residues. Looked up from germline, CDR1 is MNHEY and CDR2 is SMNVEV (reference sequence). The CDR3 loop is CASTPGQGNTEAFF. CDR3 nucleotides: TGTGCCAGCACCCCGGGACAGGGGAACACTGAAGCTTTCTTT.

The chain recombines TRBV19 with TRBJ2-5, with TRBD2 as a possible D gene (6 bases). Trimming pared 9 bases from V and 1 base from J, leaving 12 bases between. The CDR3 runs to 13 residues. From germline, CDR1 is LNHDA and CDR2 SQIVND (reference sequence). CDR3 sequence (DNA): TGTGCCAGCCGGGACTTCAGCCAAGAGACCCAGTACTTC. It translates to CASRDFSQETQYF.

This clone has just a few counts. Here the CDR3 DNA reads TGTGCCAGCAGTTTATCGGGACAGGGCTTGCCCCAGCATTTT. Its protein product is CASSLSGQGLPQHF. The chain combines TRBV27 with TRBJ1-5; 9 bases match TRBD1. Unmatched junction bases numbered 3, after V lost 0 bases and J lost 9 bases. The CDR3 has 14 amino acids. Germline lookup yields CDR1 MNHEY and CDR2 SMNVEV (reference sequence).

CDR3 residues: CAWKDRGGEKLFF. The CDR3 DNA reads TGTGCCTGGAAGGACAGGGGAGGTGAAAAACTGTTTTTT. This chain links TRBV30 with TRBJ1-4, with TRBD1 matching 9 bases. The germline V gene encodes CDR1 GTSNPN and CDR2 SVGIG (reference sequence). V gave up 4 bases and J gave up 7 bases; unmatched junction bases: 4. The CDR3 is 13 residues long.

V is TRBV7-9 and J is TRBJ2-7; D is possibly TRBD2 (5 bases). This CDR3 region has 17 residues. The germline CDR1 and CDR2 sequences are SEHNR and FQNEAQ (reference sequence). V was shortened by 5 bases and J by 3 bases, with 23 bases between the two germline ends. Here the CDR3 DNA reads TGTGCCAGCAGCCCATTCCTACGAATTCTAGCCGGCTACGAGCAGTACTTC. Translating it yields CASSPFLRILAGYEQYF.

This chain joins TRBV27 and TRBJ1-1; D gene unclear. The CDR3 is 16 amino acids. Trimming stripped 4 bases from V and 0 bases from J, with 15 bases between. From germline, CDR1 is MNHEY and CDR2 SMNVEV (reference sequence). CDR3 residues: CASSSTGGFMNTEAFF. The CDR3 DNA sequence: TGTGCCAGCAGTTCTACGGGAGGTTTCATGAACACTGAAGCTTTCTTT.

The chain joins TRBV19 to TRBJ2-7; D is ambiguous. The germline CDR1 and CDR2 sequences are LNHDA and SQIVND (reference sequence). This CDR3 has 13 residues. V gave up 4 bases and J gave up 0 bases, with 7 bases separating them. CDR3 sequence (DNA): TGTGCCAGTAGTAGCGACACCTCCTACGAGCAGTACTTC. It translates to CASSSDTSYEQYF.

This chain uses TRBV7-9 with TRBJ1-2; perhaps TRBD1 as D (6 bases). The germline V gene has CDR1 SEHNR and CDR2 FQNEAQ (reference sequence). CDR3 length: 13 residues. Trimming stripped 1 base from V and 4 bases from J, with 7 bases between. The CDR3 here is CASSLGTAYGYTF. The DNA of the CDR3 is TGTGCCAGCAGCTTAGGGACAGCCTATGGCTACACCTTC.

The genes are TRBV5-1 and TRBJ2-5; 9 bases match TRBD1. J gave up 3 bases and V 4 bases, and 10 bases lay outside the gene matches. The CDR3 has 16 amino acids. The germline V gene has CDR1 SGHRS and CDR2 YFSETQ. The CDR3 here is CASSPGGTGFEETQYF. The CDR3 coding sequence is TGCGCCAGCAGCCCGGGCGGGACAGGGTTCGAAGAGACCCAGTACTTC.

This chain connects TRBV28 to TRBJ1-1; D may be TRBD1 (6 bases). CDR3 length equals 13 residues. Germline loops: CDR1 MDHEN, CDR2 SYDVKM. With 5 bases removed from V and 6 bases from J, the gap between germline ends came to 13 bases. CDR3: CASSPPGGPEAFF. The CDR3 nucleotides are TGTGCCAGCAGTCCGCCGGGGGGCCCTGAAGCTTTCTTT.

This clone was seen just once. The rearrangement joins TRBV18 to TRBJ2-3; 8 positions agree with TRBD2. J was trimmed by 4 bases and V by 3 bases; bases with no gene match: 6. Germline assignment: CDR1 KGHSH and CDR2 LQKENI. The CDR3 runs to 15 residues. The CDR3 protein is CASSPAGGKADTQYF. As DNA, the CDR3 is TGTGCCAGCTCACCCGCGGGAGGCAAGGCAGATACGCAGTATTTT.

This clone was seen a handful of times. The J gene is TRBJ1-1, the V gene TRBV29-1, with D perhaps matching TRBD1 (5 bases). CDR3 length: 14 amino acids. V was clipped by 3 bases and J by 5 bases, with 16 bases between them. CDR1 and CDR2 from the germline V gene are SQVTM and ANQGSEA. CDR3 protein: CSVDPQGVGTEAFF. The CDR3, as DNA: TGCAGCGTTGACCCCCAGGGAGTGGGGACTGAAGCTTTCTTT.